This T cell receptor beta chain was obtained from a study of blood T cell repertoires in COVID-19. Study overall: The samples span acute and convalescent COVID-19 from the United States, Italy and Spain. From T cells, B-cell-depleted T cells, or PBMCs came the material, which was cDNA or gDNA.

In the original analysis: For nucleated cells, counts were estimated from reference gene primer amplification. Produced via immunoSEQ multiplex PCR; TCRdb's table is partial and in-frame only. For V, J and clone size, that table is used; D and trimming come from the DNA. Of about 130,000 clones in the sample, 81% were seen once. CDR3 size: 12 residues. Germline V CDR1 and CDR2: SGHNT, YENEEA. V was trimmed by 9 bases and J by 8 bases, leaving 13 bases between them. Sequenced sample: peripheral blood. The rearrangement joins TRBV11-3 to TRBJ1-4, with TRBD1 as a possible D gene (5 bases). The source is a man aged 25-40 years with COVID-19, enrolled during active disease. The CDR3 nucleotides are TGTGCCAGTCGTGGGGCGCGGGAAAAACTGTTTTTT. Amino acid sequence: CASRGAREKLFF.